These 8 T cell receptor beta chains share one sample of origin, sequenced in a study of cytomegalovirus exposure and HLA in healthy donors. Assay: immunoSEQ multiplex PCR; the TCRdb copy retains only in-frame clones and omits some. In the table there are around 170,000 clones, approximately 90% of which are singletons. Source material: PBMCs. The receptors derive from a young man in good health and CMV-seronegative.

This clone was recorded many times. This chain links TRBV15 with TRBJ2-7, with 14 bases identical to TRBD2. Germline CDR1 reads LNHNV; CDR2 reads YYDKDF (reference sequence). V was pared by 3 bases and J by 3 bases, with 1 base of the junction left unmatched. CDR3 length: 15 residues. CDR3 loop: CATSSGTSGSYEQYF. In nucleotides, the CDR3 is TGTGCCACCAGCAGTGGGACTAGCGGGAGCTACGAGCAGTACTTC.

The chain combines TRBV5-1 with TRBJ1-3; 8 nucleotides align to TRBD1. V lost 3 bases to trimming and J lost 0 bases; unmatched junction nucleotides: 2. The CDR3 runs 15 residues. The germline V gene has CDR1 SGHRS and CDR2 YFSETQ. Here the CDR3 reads CASSWQGASGNTIYF. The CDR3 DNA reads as TGCGCCAGCAGCTGGCAGGGGGCCTCTGGAAACACCATATATTTT.

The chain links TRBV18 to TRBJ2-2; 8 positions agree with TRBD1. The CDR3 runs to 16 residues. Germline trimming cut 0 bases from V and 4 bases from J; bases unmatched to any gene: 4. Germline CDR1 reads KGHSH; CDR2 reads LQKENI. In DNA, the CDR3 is TGTGCCAGCTCACCACCAGACAGGGGAGTCACCGGGGAGCTGTTTTTT. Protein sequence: CASSPPDRGVTGELFF.

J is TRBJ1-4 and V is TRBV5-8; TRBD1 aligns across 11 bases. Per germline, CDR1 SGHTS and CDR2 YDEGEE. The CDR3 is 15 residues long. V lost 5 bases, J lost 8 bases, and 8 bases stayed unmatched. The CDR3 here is CASSNTGTGGEKLFF. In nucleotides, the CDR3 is TGTGCCAGCAGTAATACCGGGACAGGGGGAGAAAAACTGTTTTTT.

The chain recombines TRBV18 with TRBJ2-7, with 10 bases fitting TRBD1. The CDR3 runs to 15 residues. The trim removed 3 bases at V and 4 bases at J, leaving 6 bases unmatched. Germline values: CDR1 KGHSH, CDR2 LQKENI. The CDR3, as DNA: TGTGCCAGCTCACCGCCCGGGACAGGGGTTTACGAGCAGTACTTC. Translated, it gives CASSPPGTGVYEQYF.

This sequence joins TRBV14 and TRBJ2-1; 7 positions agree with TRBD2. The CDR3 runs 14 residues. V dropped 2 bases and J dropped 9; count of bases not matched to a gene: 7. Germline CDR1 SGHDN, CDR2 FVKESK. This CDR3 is CASSQRVGGGEQFF. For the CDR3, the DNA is TGTGCCAGCAGCCAACGTGTGGGGGGGGGTGAGCAGTTCTTC. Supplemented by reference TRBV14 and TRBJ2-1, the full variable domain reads EAGVTQFPSHSVIEKGQTVTLRCDPISGHDNLYWYRRVMGKEIKFLLHFVKESKQDESGMPNNRFLAERTGGTYSTLKVQPAELEDSGVYFCASSQRVGGGEQFFGPGTRLTVL.

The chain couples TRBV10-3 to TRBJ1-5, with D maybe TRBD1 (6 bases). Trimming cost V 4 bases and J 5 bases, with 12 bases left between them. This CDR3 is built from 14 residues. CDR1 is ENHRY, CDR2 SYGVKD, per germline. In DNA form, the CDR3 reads TGTGCCATCAGTGGGTCGGGGGCCGATCAGCCCCAGCATTTT. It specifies CAISGSGADQPQHF.

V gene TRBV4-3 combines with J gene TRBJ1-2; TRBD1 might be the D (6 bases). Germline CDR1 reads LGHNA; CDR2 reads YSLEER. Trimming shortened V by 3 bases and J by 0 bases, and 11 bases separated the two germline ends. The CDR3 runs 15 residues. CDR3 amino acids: CASSHLGTTNYGYTF. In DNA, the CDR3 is TGCGCCAGCAGCCACCTCGGGACAACTAACTATGGCTACACCTTC.